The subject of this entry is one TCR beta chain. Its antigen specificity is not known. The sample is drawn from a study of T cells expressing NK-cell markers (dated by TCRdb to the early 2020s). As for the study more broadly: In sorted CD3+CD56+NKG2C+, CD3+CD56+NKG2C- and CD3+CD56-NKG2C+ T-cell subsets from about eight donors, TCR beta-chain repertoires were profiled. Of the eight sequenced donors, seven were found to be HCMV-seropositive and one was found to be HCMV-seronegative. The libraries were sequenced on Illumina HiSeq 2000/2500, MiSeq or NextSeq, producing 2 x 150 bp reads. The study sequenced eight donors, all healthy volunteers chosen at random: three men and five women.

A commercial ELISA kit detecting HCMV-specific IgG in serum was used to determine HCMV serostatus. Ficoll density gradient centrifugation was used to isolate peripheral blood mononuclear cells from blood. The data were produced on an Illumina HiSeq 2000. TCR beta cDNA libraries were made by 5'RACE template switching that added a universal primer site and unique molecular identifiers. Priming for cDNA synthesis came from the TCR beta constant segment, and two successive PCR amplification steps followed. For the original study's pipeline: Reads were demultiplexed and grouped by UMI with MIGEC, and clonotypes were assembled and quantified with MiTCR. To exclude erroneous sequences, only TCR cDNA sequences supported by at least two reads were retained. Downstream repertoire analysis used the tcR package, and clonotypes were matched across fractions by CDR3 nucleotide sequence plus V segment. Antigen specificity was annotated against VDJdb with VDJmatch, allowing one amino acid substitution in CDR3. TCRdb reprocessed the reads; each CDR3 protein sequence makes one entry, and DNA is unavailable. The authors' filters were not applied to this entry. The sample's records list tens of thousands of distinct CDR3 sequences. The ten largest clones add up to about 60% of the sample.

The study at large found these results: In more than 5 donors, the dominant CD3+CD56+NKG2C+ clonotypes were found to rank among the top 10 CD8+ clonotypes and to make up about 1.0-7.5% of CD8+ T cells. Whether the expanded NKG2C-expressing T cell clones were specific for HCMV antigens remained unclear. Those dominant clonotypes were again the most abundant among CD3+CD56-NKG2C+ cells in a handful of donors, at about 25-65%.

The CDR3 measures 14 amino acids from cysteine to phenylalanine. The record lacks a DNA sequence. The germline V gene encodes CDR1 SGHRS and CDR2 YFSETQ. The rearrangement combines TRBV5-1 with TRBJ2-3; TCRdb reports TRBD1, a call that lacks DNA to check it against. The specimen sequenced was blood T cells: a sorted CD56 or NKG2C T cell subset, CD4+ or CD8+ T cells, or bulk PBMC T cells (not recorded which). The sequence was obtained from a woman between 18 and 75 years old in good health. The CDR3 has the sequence CATSGGLSADTQYF.